The sequence of this T cell receptor (beta chain) was determined in a study of cytomegalovirus exposure and HLA in healthy donors. Whole-study context: A preliminary data release comprised roughly 80 million unique TCRs obtained from HLA-typed donors.

Study outcomes and limitations: Earlier analysis yielded a pattern in which most TCR beta V segments were productive about 87% or about 30% of the time. The study listed approximately 160 cytomegalovirus-associated TCR beta chains.

As to this clone: Its antigen is unidentified.

Primers included in the PCR were 60 Vbeta and 13 Jbeta primers. As originally analysed: An analysis that came later counted some 80 million unique TCR beta chains, some 11 million shared. TCRdb's copy holds only in-frame clones and misses some; the assay was immunoSEQ multiplex PCR. From that table come the V and J calls and clone size; the DNA was used to work out D and trimming. In the table there are some 45,000 clones, around 90% of which are singletons. This CDR3 region has 15 residues. V lost 2 bases to trimming and J lost 2 bases; unmatched junction nucleotides: 7. Germline V gene sequence: CDR1 GTSNPN, CDR2 SVGIG (reference sequence).

What was sequenced was PBMCs. The origin of this receptor is a woman aged 40 to 50 in good health and CMV-seropositive. V is TRBV30 and J is TRBJ2-3; 7 positions agree with TRBD2. This CDR3 reads CAWSSHGGDTDTQYF. CDR3 bases: TGTGCCTGGAGTTCCCATGGGGGGGACACAGATACGCAGTATTTT.